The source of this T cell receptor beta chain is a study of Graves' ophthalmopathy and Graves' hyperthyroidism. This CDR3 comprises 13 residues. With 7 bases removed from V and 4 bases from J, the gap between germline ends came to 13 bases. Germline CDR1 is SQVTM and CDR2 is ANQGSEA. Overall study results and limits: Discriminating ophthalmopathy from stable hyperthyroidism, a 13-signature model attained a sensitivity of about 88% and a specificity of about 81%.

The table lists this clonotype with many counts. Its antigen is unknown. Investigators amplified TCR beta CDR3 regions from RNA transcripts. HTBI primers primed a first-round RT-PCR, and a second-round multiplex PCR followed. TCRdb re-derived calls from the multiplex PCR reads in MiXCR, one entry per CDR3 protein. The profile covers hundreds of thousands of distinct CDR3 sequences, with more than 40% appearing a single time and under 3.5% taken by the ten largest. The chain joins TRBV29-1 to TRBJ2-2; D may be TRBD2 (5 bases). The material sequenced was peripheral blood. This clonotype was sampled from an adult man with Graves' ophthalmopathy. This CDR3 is CSGGRGGTGELFF. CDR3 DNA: TGCAGCGGCGGGCGAGGTGGCACCGGGGAGCTGTTTTTT.